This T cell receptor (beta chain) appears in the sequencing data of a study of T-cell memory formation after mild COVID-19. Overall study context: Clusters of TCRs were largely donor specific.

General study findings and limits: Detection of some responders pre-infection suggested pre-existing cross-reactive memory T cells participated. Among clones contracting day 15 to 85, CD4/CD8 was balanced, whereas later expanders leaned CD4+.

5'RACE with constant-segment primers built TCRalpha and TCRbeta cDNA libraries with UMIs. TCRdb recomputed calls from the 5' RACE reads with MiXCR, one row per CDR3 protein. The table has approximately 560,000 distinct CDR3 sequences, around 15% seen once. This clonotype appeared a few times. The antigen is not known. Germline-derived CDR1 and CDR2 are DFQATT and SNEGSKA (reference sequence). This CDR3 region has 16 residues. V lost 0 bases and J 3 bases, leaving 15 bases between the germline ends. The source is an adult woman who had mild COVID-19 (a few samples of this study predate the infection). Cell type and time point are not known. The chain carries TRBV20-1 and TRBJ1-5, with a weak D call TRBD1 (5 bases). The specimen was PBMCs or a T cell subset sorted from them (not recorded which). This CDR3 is CSARDPGDRPNQPQHF. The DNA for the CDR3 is TGCAGTGCTAGAGATCCCGGCGACAGACCCAATCAGCCCCAGCATTTT.